The 15 T cell receptor beta chains below all came from one sample that was sequenced in a study of T cell responses to AZD1222 COVID-19 vaccine. Sequenced by immunoSEQ multiplex PCR; TCRdb stores in-frame clones only, minus some. The data hold roughly 150,000 clones, with roughly 90% observed a single time. The sequenced sample was peripheral blood, obtained 28 days after the second AZD1222 dose. Receptors were obtained from an adult who received the AZD1222 COVID-19 vaccine.

The chain combines TRBV20-1 with TRBJ2-7; D not certain. This CDR3 spans 13 amino acids. Trimming left V 3 bases short and J 0 bases short, with 9 bases between. Germline CDR1 DFQATT, CDR2 SNEGSKA (reference sequence). The CDR3 region has the DNA TGCAGTGCTAGTATCCAGAGCTCCTACGAGCAGTACTTC. The encoded protein is CSASIQSSYEQYF.

The chain joins TRBV6-2 or TRBV6-3 to TRBJ1-6; D gene uncertain. Trimming removed 2 bases at V and 10 bases at J, with 6 bases between. CDR3 length equals 12 residues. The germline gives CDR1 MNHEY, CDR2 SVGEGT. CDR3 bases: TGTGCCAGCAGTTACGGTGACTCACCCCTCCACTTT. This gives the protein CASSYGDSPLHF.

This chain connects TRBV6-5 to TRBJ1-1; D is undetermined. V lost 2 bases and J lost 1, with 5 bases in between. The CDR3 has 13 residues. CDR1 is MNHEY, CDR2 SVGAGI, per germline. CDR3 sequence (DNA): TGTGCCAGCAGTTACGCAGGGAACACTGAAGCTTTCTTT. Protein: CASSYAGNTEAFF.

V and J are TRBV14 and TRBJ2-1; 7 bases are a match to TRBD1. The length of the CDR3 is 17 residues. Germline loops: CDR1 SGHDN, CDR2 FVKESK. The ends lost 1 base at V and 2 bases at J; junction bases unmatched: 8. The CDR3 region has the DNA TGTGCCAGCAGCCAAGTCAAGGGGGCTGGCACCTACAATGAGCAGTTCTTC. This gives the protein CASSQVKGAGTYNEQFF.

The chain recombines TRBV7-3 with TRBJ2-1; D is ambiguous. The CDR3 has 16 residues. CDR1 SGHTA and CDR2 FQGTGA come from the germline V gene. V gave up 5 bases and J gave up 5 bases, with 19 bases separating them. The DNA of the CDR3 is TGTGCCAGCAGCCGCTATGGAACGTCTCCTAACAATGAGCAGTTCTTC. It yields the protein CASSRYGTSPNNEQFF.

The chain uses TRBV7-9 and TRBJ2-4; 7 positions agree with TRBD2. With 5 bases clipped from V and 6 bases from J, the junction kept 7 bases outside the gene matches. This CDR3 has 14 amino acids. Germline V gene sequence: CDR1 SEHNR, CDR2 FQNEAQ (reference sequence). The CDR3 spells CASSTAPGGNIQYF. In nucleotides, the CDR3 is TGTGCCAGCAGCACAGCGCCGGGAGGAAACATTCAGTACTTC.

The V gene is TRBV9, the J gene TRBJ1-1; 9 bases map to TRBD1. The CDR3 loop spans 15 amino acids. The germline V gene encodes CDR1 SGDLS and CDR2 YYNGEE. V shed 4 bases, J shed 5 bases, and the junction held 9 bases outside the gene matches. The chain's CDR3 is CASSTGQGISTEAFF. The CDR3 DNA reads TGTGCCAGCAGCACAGGACAGGGGATCTCTACTGAAGCTTTCTTT.

The chain is built from TRBV11-3 and TRBJ1-3, with D possibly TRBD1 on 5 matching bases. Trimming removed 2 bases at V and 8 bases at J, with 13 bases between. Germline values: CDR1 SGHNT, CDR2 YENEEA. There are 14 residues in the CDR3. CDR3 region: CASSLSLGGDTIYF. The CDR3 nucleotides read TGTGCCAGCAGCTTAAGCCTCGGGGGGGACACCATATATTTT.

V usage is TRBV28 and J usage is TRBJ2-1; D remains ambiguous. Trimming pared 3 bases from V and 7 bases from J, leaving 10 bases between. CDR3 length equals 13 residues. The germline V gene encodes CDR1 MDHEN and CDR2 SYDVKM. CDR3 DNA sequence: TGTGCCAGCAGTTTTGTTGTGAGGAATGAGCAGTTCTTC. Translated, it gives CASSFVVRNEQFF.

This chain links TRBV7-2 with TRBJ2-1; D might be TRBD1 or TRBD2, each matching 5 bases. Trimming left V 11 bases short and J 7 bases short, with 15 bases between. This CDR3 comprises 12 residues. The germline gives CDR1 SGHTA, CDR2 FQGNSA. CDR3: CAHSGQGNEQFF. Here the CDR3 DNA reads TGTGCCCATTCGGGGCAGGGAAATGAGCAGTTCTTC.

This chain joins TRBV5-5 and TRBJ1-2, with D possibly being TRBD1 (5 bases). Germline CDR1 and CDR2: SGHKS and YYEKEE (reference sequence). Between the trimmed V and J ends, which lost 6 bases and 3 bases, there was a span of 18 bases. The CDR3 is 15 amino acids. The CDR3 sequence is CASTRESQPYYGYTF. The CDR3 bases are TGTGCCAGCACCAGGGAATCTCAACCTTACTATGGCTACACCTTC. The full variable domain, completed using reference TRBV5-5 and TRBJ1-2, is DAGVTQSPTHLIKTRGQQVTLRCSPISGHKSVSWYQQVLGQGPQFIFQYYEKEERGRGNFPDRFSARQFPNYSSELNVNALLLGDSALYLCASTRESQPYYGYTFGSGTRLTVV.

The chain links TRBV7-9 to TRBJ1-1; D not resolved. The ends were cut back, 4 bases at V and 2 bases at J, with 5 bases in the middle. This CDR3 is built from 12 residues. Germline assignment: CDR1 SEHNR and CDR2 FQNEAQ (reference sequence). CDR3 in DNA: TGTGCCAGCAGCTCGTACAACACTGAAGCTTTCTTT. Amino acid sequence: CASSSYNTEAFF. The full variable domain, its missing parts supplied by reference TRBV7-9 and TRBJ1-1, is DTGVSQNPRHKITKRGQNVTFRCDPISEHNRLYWYRQTLGQGPEFLTYFQNEAQLEKSRLLSDRFSAERPKGSFSTLEIQRTEQGDSAMYLCASSSYNTEAFFGQGTRLTVV.

The chain links TRBV12-5 to TRBJ1-4; D is ambiguous. The CDR3 runs 15 residues. Germline V lookup: CDR1 LGHNT, CDR2 FRNRAP. V lost 5 bases and J 2 bases, leaving 12 bases between the germline ends. Here the CDR3 reads CASGPDGNTNEKLFF. In nucleotides, the CDR3 is TGTGCTAGTGGTCCGGACGGTAACACTAATGAAAAACTGTTTTTT.

The chain uses TRBV11-3 and TRBJ2-1, with D unclear. V gave up 4 bases and J gave up 5 bases, with 12 bases separating them. This CDR3 is built from 14 residues. CDR1 and CDR2 from the germline V gene are SGHNT and YENEEA. The CDR3 DNA reads TGTGCCAGCAGCTCAGGCGGCAGCGACAATGAGCAGTTCTTC. As protein: CASSSGGSDNEQFF. Full variable domain (remainder filled in from reference TRBV11-3 and TRBJ2-1): EAGVVQSPRYKIIEKKQPVAFWCNPISGHNTLYWYLQNLGQGPELLIRYENEEAVDDSQLPKDRFSAERLKGVDSTLKIQPAELGDSAVYLCASSSGGSDNEQFFGPGTRLTVL.

This clone has only a few counts. The V gene is TRBV10-3, the J gene TRBJ2-7, with D unresolved. Trimming left V 6 bases short and J 3 bases short, with 9 bases between. The germline V gene encodes CDR1 ENHRY and CDR2 SYGVKD. The CDR3 spans 12 residues. CDR3 sequence (DNA): TGTGCCATCAGGAAACCTAGCTACGAGCAGTACTTC. Its translation: CAIRKPSYEQYF.